The subject of this entry is one T cell receptor beta chain. These data come from a study of technical replicates of blood from several donors. Repertoires were generated with immunoSEQ multiplex PCR, while TCRdb's copy carries only in-frame clones and drops some. The profile shows approximately 79,000 clones, around 93% of them singletons. The V and J ends lost 7 bases and 2 bases, in that order; junction bases with no gene match: 18. Germline V gene lookup returns CDR1 SGHRS and CDR2 YFSETQ. The CDR3 spans 17 residues. This TCR was recovered from a human donor in good health. Sequencing used T cells isolated from PBMCs. The rearrangement links TRBV5-1 to TRBJ2-7; 7 bases fit TRBD2. This CDR3 is CASYAGEVSFGPYEQYF. CDR3 DNA sequence: TGCGCCAGCTATGCGGGAGAGGTCTCTTTCGGCCCCTACGAGCAGTACTTC.